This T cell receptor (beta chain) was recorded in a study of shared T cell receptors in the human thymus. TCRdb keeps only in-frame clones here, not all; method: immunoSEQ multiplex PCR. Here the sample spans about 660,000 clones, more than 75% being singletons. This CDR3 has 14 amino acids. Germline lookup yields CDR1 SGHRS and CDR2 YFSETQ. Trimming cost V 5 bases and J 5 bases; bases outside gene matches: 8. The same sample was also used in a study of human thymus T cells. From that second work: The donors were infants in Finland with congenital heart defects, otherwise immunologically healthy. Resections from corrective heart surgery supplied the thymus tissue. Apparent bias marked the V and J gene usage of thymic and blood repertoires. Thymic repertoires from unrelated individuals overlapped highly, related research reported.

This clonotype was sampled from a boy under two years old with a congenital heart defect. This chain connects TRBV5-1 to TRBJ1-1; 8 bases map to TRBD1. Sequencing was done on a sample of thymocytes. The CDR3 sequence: CASRQAHRGTEAFF. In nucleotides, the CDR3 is TGCGCCAGCAGACAAGCTCACAGGGGGACTGAAGCTTTCTTT.